This T cell receptor (beta chain) was captured in a study of PD-1 blockade in classical Hodgkin lymphoma. Across the study: The study gave patients nivolumab 3 mg/kg intravenously every 2 weeks. Whole-study findings and limits: Before treatment, complete responders showed about the same diversity as newly diagnosed patients.

The germline gives CDR1 SGHRS, CDR2 YFSETQ. The CDR3 is 14 residues long. V was cut by 2 bases and J by 6 bases, with 12 bases left in between. About this clone itself: Its target is not known.

Autologous stem cell transplantation was followed by relapse in every patient, and brentuximab vedotin exposure varied. From thawed PBMCs, CD4+ T cells were purified using magnetic negative selection. TCRdb's table, derived via immunoSEQ multiplex PCR, lists solely in-frame clones and lacks some. The repertoire holds around 3,900 clones, with roughly 79% as singletons. The sequence was collected from a human donor with classical Hodgkin lymphoma. The chain couples TRBV5-1 to TRBJ1-3, with D unresolved. The source material was CD4+ T cells from blood, sampled at baseline. The CDR3 coding sequence is TGCGCCAGCAGCTTAACCGGGATCGAAAACACCATATATTTT. Translating it yields CASSLTGIENTIYF.